This T cell receptor beta chain is drawn from a study of chemoradiotherapy in HPV16-positive cancers. Study-wide context: Candidate HPV-specific T-cell clones and common TCR motifs came from functional assays in a couple of HPV16-positive patients.

CDR3 length: 14 residues. V was pared by 2 bases and J by 4 bases, with 11 bases between. Germline CDR1 and CDR2: MGHRA and YSYEKL. The repertoire was sequenced with immunoSEQ multiplex PCR; TCRdb's copy has only in-frame clones and lacks some. The data hold 30,000 to 40,000 clones, with roughly 90% observed a single time. This material consisted of blood, taken from a patient who underwent chemoradiotherapy. This clonotype originated in a human donor with HPV-associated anogenital cancer. V is TRBV4-1 and J is TRBJ1-2, with a tentative D call TRBD1 (6 bases). The CDR3 is CASSQPTGTYGYTF. The CDR3 DNA reads TGCGCCAGCAGCCAACCAACAGGGACCTATGGCTACACCTTC.